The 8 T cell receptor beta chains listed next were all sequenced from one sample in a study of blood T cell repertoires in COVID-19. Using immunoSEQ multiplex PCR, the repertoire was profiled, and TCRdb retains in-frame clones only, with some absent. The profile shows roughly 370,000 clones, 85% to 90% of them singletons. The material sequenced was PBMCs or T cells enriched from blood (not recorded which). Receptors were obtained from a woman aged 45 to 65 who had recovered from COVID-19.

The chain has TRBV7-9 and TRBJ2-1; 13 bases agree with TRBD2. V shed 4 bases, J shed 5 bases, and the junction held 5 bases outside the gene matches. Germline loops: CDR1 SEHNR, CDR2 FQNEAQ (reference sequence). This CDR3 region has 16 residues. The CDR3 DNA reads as TGTGCCAGCAGCTACCTACTAGCGGGGGGGCACAATGAGCAGTTCTTC. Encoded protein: CASSYLLAGGHNEQFF.

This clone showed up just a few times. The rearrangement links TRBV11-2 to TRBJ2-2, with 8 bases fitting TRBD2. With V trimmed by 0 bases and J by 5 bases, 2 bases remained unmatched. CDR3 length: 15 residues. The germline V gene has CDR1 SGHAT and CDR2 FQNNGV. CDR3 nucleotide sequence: TGTGCCAGCAGCTTAGATCCGGGGGGGACCGGGGAGCTGTTTTTT. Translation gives CASSLDPGGTGELFF.

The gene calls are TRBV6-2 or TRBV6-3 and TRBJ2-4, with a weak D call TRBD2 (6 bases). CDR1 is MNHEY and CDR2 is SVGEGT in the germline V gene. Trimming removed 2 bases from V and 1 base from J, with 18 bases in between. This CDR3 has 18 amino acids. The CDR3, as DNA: TGTGCCAGCAGTTACCCCCCCTGGGGGGTTCGGGCCAAAAACATTCAGTACTTC. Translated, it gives CASSYPPWGVRAKNIQYF.

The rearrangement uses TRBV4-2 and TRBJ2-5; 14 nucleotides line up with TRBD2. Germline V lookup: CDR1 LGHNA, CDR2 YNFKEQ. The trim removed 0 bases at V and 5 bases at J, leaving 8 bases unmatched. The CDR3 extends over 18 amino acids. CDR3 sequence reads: CASSQDLRTSGGWETQYF. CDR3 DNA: TGTGCCAGCAGCCAAGACCTAAGGACTAGCGGGGGGTGGGAGACCCAGTACTTC.

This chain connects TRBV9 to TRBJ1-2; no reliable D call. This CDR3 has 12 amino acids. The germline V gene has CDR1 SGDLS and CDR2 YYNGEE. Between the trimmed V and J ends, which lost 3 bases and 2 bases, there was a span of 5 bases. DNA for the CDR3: TGTGCCAGCAGCGCCTCGAACTATGGCTACACCTTC. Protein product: CASSASNYGYTF.

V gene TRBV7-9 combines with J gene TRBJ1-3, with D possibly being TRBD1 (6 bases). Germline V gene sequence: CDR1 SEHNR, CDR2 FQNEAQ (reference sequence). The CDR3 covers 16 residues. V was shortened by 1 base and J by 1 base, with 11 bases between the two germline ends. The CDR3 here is CASSLGETGSGNTIYF. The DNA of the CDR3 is TGTGCCAGCAGCTTAGGGGAAACAGGGTCTGGAAACACCATATATTTT. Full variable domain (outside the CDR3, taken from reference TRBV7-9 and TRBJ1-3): DTGVSQNPRHKITKRGQNVTFRCDPISEHNRLYWYRQTLGQGPEFLTYFQNEAQLEKSRLLSDRFSAERPKGSFSTLEIQRTEQGDSAMYLCASSLGETGSGNTIYFGEGSWLTVV.

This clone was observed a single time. The CDR3 nucleotides are TGTGCCAGCAGCTTCGGCAGGGACTATGGCTACACCTTC. Translating it yields CASSFGRDYGYTF. J is TRBJ1-2 and V is TRBV7-9; D may be TRBD1 (5 bases). The CDR3 is 13 residues long. V was shortened by 3 bases and J by 3 bases, with 8 bases between the two germline ends. CDR1 and CDR2 from the germline V gene are SEHNR and FQNEAQ (reference sequence).

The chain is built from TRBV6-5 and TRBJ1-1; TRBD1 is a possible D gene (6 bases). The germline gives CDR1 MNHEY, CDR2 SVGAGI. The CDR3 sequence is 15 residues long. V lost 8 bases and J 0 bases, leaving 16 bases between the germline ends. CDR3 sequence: CASVRWTDMNTEAFF. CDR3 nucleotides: TGTGCCAGCGTCCGGTGGACAGATATGAACACTGAAGCTTTCTTT.